Below are 15 T cell receptor beta chains sequenced from a single sample in a study of blood T cell repertoires in COVID-19. Clones were read by immunoSEQ multiplex PCR, and TCRdb kept only the in-frame ones, dropping some. Of 300,000 to 350,000 clones in the sample, approximately 90% were seen once. Material for sequencing was peripheral blood. The receptors here all came from a woman in her twenties or thirties with COVID-19, enrolled during active disease.

The chain recombines TRBV29-1 with TRBJ1-2, with TRBD1 matching 10 bases. Germline CDR1 and CDR2: SQVTM and ANQGSEA. The CDR3 consists of 14 residues. J lost 5 bases, V lost 1 base, and 4 bases had no gene match. The CDR3 DNA is TGCAGCGTTGAAGGACAGGGGGCGGGATATGGCTACACCTTC. Its protein is CSVEGQGAGYGYTF.

The sample holds one count of this clone. The chain has TRBV6-5 and TRBJ1-5; D is uncertain. The CDR3 contains 14 residues. The V end was cut by 6 bases, the J end by 2 bases, with 11 bases between. Germline V gives CDR1 MNHEY, CDR2 SVGAGI. The CDR3 is CASSPVGGNQPQHF. The CDR3 nucleotides are TGTGCCAGCAGCCCCGTCGGGGGCAATCAGCCCCAGCATTTT.

V is TRBV5-4 and J is TRBJ1-1, with TRBD1 identical over 8 bases. Germline V gene data show CDR1 as SGHNT and CDR2 as YYREEE (reference sequence). The CDR3 is 14 residues long. The V and J ends lost 3 bases and 7 bases, in that order; junction bases with no gene match: 8. The CDR3 DNA reads as TGTGCCAGCAGCTCGACAGGGGCGCAACTTGAAGCTTTCTTT. It is translated as CASSSTGAQLEAFF.

The CDR3 coding sequence is TGCAGTGCACAACAGGGGGACGAGCAGTACGTC. Its translation: CSAQQGDEQYV. V is TRBV20-1 and J is TRBJ2-7; 8 nucleotides align to TRBD1. The CDR3 loop spans 11 amino acids. Germline V CDR1 and CDR2: DFQATT, SNEGSKA (reference sequence). The V segment lost 6 bases and the J segment 5 bases; nucleotides outside the gene matches: 3.

The chain combines TRBV19 with TRBJ2-2, with TRBD1 matching 9 bases. CDR1 is LNHDA, CDR2 SQIVND, per germline (reference sequence). The J segment lost 7 bases and the V segment lost 9 bases, leaving 3 bases of the junction unmatched. CDR3 length: 12 amino acids. The CDR3 is CASGQGNGELFF. CDR3 in DNA: TGTGCCAGCGGACAGGGGAACGGGGAGCTGTTTTTT.

CDR3: CASSGPVSEKLFF. The CDR3 DNA is TGTGCCAGCAGCGGTCCCGTGAGTGAAAAACTGTTTTTT. The chain carries TRBV9 and TRBJ1-4; no reliable D call. The CDR3 spans 13 residues. Germline V gene sequence: CDR1 SGDLS, CDR2 YYNGEE. V gave up 3 bases and J gave up 7 bases, with 10 bases separating them.

The chain links TRBV4-2 to TRBJ1-3, with 7 bases lining up with TRBD1. The CDR3 runs to 16 residues. V dropped 2 bases and J dropped 0; count of bases not matched to a gene: 4. CDR1 and CDR2 from the germline V gene are LGHNA and YNFKEQ. CDR3 nucleotides: TGTGCCAGCAGCCAAATGGGACAGCACTCTGGAAACACCATATATTTT. It yields the protein CASSQMGQHSGNTIYF.

V is TRBV27 and J is TRBJ1-3, with TRBD1 matching over 7 bases. Trimming removed 4 bases from V and 3 bases from J; junction bases left unmatched: 6. Looked up from germline, CDR1 is MNHEY and CDR2 is SMNVEV (reference sequence). CDR3 length: 15 amino acids. CDR3 loop: CASSSLRTGGNTIYF. The CDR3 DNA sequence: TGTGCCAGCAGTTCACTAAGGACAGGTGGAAACACCATATATTTT.

This chain uses TRBV11-2 with TRBJ2-3; no reliable D call. Germline lookup yields CDR1 SGHAT and CDR2 FQNNGV. Trimming removed 5 bases at V and 1 base at J, with 10 bases between. The length of the CDR3 is 14 residues. CDR3 sequence reads: CASSPVFGTDTQYF. CDR3 in DNA: TGTGCCAGCAGCCCGGTTTTTGGCACAGATACGCAGTATTTT.

The V call is TRBV27, the J call TRBJ2-7; D might be TRBD2 (6 bases). This CDR3 spans 11 amino acids. The V end lost 5 bases, the J end lost 6 bases, and 8 bases lay between the germline ends. Germline assignment: CDR1 MNHEY and CDR2 SMNVEV (reference sequence). Here the CDR3 DNA reads TGTGCCAGCAGTATGGGGGGCGAGCAGTACTTC. It yields the protein CASSMGGEQYF.

This chain connects TRBV19 to TRBJ1-4; the match to TRBD1 covers 8 bases. V gave up 1 base and J gave up 4 bases; unmatched junction bases: 8. Per the germline V gene, CDR1 is LNHDA and CDR2 is SQIVND (reference sequence). The length of the CDR3 is 17 residues. CDR3 nucleotide sequence: TGTGCCAGTAGTATAGTCCCCACAGGGGGTGATAATGAAAAACTGTTTTTT. It yields the protein CASSIVPTGGDNEKLFF.

The rearrangement links TRBV15 to TRBJ2-4, with 9 positions matching TRBD1. Germline CDR1 LNHNV, CDR2 YYDKDF (reference sequence). The ends lost 2 bases at V and 9 bases at J; junction bases unmatched: 8. The CDR3 totals 15 residues. CDR3 sequence: CATSRRDRAVIIQYF. The CDR3 DNA is TGTGCCACCAGCAGAAGGGACAGGGCGGTAATCATTCAGTACTTC.

The chain links TRBV6-5 to TRBJ2-2; D gene ambiguous. The CDR3 is made up of 13 amino acids. V gave up 10 bases and J gave up 1 base, with 10 bases separating them. Per germline, CDR1 MNHEY and CDR2 SVGAGI. This chain's CDR3 is CATLPGNTGELFF. The DNA for the CDR3 is TGTGCCACCCTCCCGGGGAACACCGGGGAGCTGTTTTTT.

The chain is built from TRBV27 and TRBJ1-2, with TRBD1 matching 9 bases. CDR1 and CDR2 (germline): MNHEY, SMNVEV (reference sequence). This CDR3 spans 14 amino acids. Trimming at V came to 6 bases and at J to 9 bases, leaving 11 bases not matched to a gene. Here the CDR3 DNA reads TGTGCCAGCAGCCGGGACAGGGAGGTAACGAGCTACACCTTC. Translating it yields CASSRDREVTSYTF.

Comment on this clone: Germline is not matched at one junction end, which may reflect a read error. The rearrangement joins TRBV5-4 to TRBJ2-7, with 10 positions matching TRBD1. The CDR3 extends over 15 amino acids. From germline, CDR1 is SGHNT and CDR2 YYREEE (reference sequence). The CDR3 nucleotides read TGTGCCAGCAGTTTGGACAGGGGGGGGTCCTACGAGCAGTACTTC. Translating gives CASSLDRGGSYEQYF. Full variable domain (remainder filled in from reference TRBV5-4 and TRBJ2-7): ETGVTQSPTHLIKTRGQQVTLRCSSQSGHNTVSWYQQALGQGPQFIFQYYREEENGRGNFPPRFSGLQFPNYSSELNVNALELDDSALYLCASSLDRGGSYEQYFGPGTRLTVT.